These 27 T cell receptor beta chains share one sample of origin, sequenced in a study of technical replicates of blood from a handful of donors. The assay was immunoSEQ multiplex PCR, and TCRdb's table has in-frame clones only and misses some. The top ten clones hold almost 0.3% of a sample with about 75,000 clones, approximately 97% of them seen once. Sequencing was performed on T cells isolated from PBMCs. The receptor set was obtained from a human donor in good health.

The chain uses TRBV7-2 and TRBJ2-1, with 11 bases fitting TRBD1. Trimming cost V 3 bases and J 10 bases; bases outside gene matches: 8. The CDR3 runs 15 residues. Germline V gene sequence: CDR1 SGHTA, CDR2 FQGNSA. CDR3 region: CASSFWTGGVYEQFF. The CDR3 DNA reads as TGTGCCAGCAGCTTTTGGACAGGGGGCGTTTACGAGCAGTTCTTC.

In DNA form, the CDR3 reads TGTGCCAGCAGATATAATATAGCGGGAGGGCAGGACGAGCAGTACTTC. Its translation: CASRYNIAGGQDEQYF. This chain joins TRBV27 and TRBJ2-7; TRBD2 aligns across 11 bases. This CDR3 has 16 residues. Trimming took 6 bases from V and 5 from J; bases not matched to a gene: 12. The germline gives CDR1 MNHEY, CDR2 SMNVEV (reference sequence).

The V call is TRBV9, the J call TRBJ2-1; 8 nucleotides align to TRBD1. Germline V CDR1 and CDR2: SGDLS, YYNGEE. The ends lost 4 bases at V and 4 bases at J; junction bases unmatched: 13. The CDR3 consists of 17 residues. CDR3 region: CASSPPGGTGIYNEQFF. The CDR3, as DNA: TGTGCCAGCAGCCCCCCTGGAGGGACAGGAATTTACAATGAGCAGTTCTTC.

The chain carries TRBV10-3 and TRBJ2-6; weak D call: TRBD1 (5 bases). CDR1 and CDR2 (germline): ENHRY, SYGVKD. V lost 9 bases to trimming and J lost 0 bases, with 15 bases between them. The CDR3 is made up of 16 amino acids. This CDR3 reads CAISNTGNSGANVLTF. The CDR3 DNA reads as TGTGCCATTTCTAACACAGGAAACTCTGGGGCCAACGTCCTGACTTTC.

This clone appeared once. The chain recombines TRBV5-6 with TRBJ1-2, with D possibly being TRBD1 (5 bases). V lost 2 bases, J lost 8 bases, and 19 bases lay in between. Germline values: CDR1 SGHDT, CDR2 YYEEEE. The CDR3 is 15 amino acids. This CDR3 is CASSFGGDLPGGYTF. Written as DNA, the CDR3 is TGTGCCAGCAGCTTTGGAGGGGATCTGCCCGGAGGCTACACCTTC.

The chain recombines TRBV27 with TRBJ2-1; D is uncertain. The CDR3 has 13 residues. V gave up 2 bases and J gave up 5 bases, with 7 bases separating them. The germline V gene encodes CDR1 MNHEY and CDR2 SMNVEV (reference sequence). In nucleotides, the CDR3 is TGTGCCAGCAGTTTAGCGGTTAACAATGAGCAGTTCTTC. It is translated as CASSLAVNNEQFF.

This clone was seen only once. The V and J genes are TRBV15 and TRBJ2-5, with D perhaps matching TRBD2 (6 bases). CDR3 length equals 14 residues. The V gene lost 6 bases and the J gene lost 5 bases, with 16 bases spanning the gap. Germline V lookup: CDR1 LNHNV, CDR2 YYDKDF (reference sequence). CDR3 region: CATRNGGIRETQYF. The CDR3 coding sequence is TGTGCCACCAGAAATGGAGGGATTCGGGAGACCCAGTACTTC.

The rearrangement links TRBV6-5 to TRBJ2-7, with TRBD2 identical over 7 bases. Germline loops: CDR1 MNHEY, CDR2 SVGAGI. Germline trimming cut 0 bases from V and 4 bases from J; bases unmatched to any gene: 9. This CDR3 comprises 16 residues. The CDR3 spells CASSYSDVGEGYEQYF. CDR3 in DNA: TGTGCCAGCAGTTACTCGGATGTTGGGGAGGGTTACGAGCAGTACTTC.

V gene TRBV13 combines with J gene TRBJ2-7, with TRBD2 matching over 7 bases. Germline-derived CDR1 and CDR2 are PRHDT and FYEKMQ (reference sequence). The CDR3 extends over 14 amino acids. Trimming removed 2 bases from V and 6 bases from J; junction bases left unmatched: 7. This CDR3 reads CASSLWRETGEQYF. As DNA, the CDR3 is TGTGCCAGCAGCTTATGGCGGGAGACCGGCGAGCAGTACTTC.

This chain connects TRBV2 to TRBJ2-6; 7 bases map to TRBD1. CDR1 SNHLY and CDR2 FYNNEI come from the germline V gene. J lost 2 bases, V lost 3 bases, and 7 bases had no gene match. This CDR3 spans 17 amino acids. The CDR3 nucleotides are TGTGCCAGCAGTGACACAGGGGTCAGAGCTGGGGCCAACGTCCTGACTTTC. It yields the protein CASSDTGVRAGANVLTF.

The chain employs TRBV9 and TRBJ2-3; 9 positions agree with TRBD2. CDR3 length: 15 amino acids. The V gene end was trimmed by 7 bases and the J gene end by 3 bases; junction bases not matched to a gene: 9. The V gene's germline CDR1 is SGDLS and CDR2 YYNGEE. The CDR3 region is CASELAGDGTDTQYF. In DNA form, the CDR3 reads TGTGCCAGCGAATTAGCGGGAGATGGTACAGATACGCAGTATTTT.

This chain links TRBV6-5 with TRBJ2-7; D might be TRBD2 (5 bases). The length of the CDR3 is 13 residues. CDR1 and CDR2 from the germline V gene are MNHEY and SVGAGI. Deletions cut 5 bases from V and 6 bases from J, with 14 bases between. The chain's CDR3 is CASSRPDSGEQYF. CDR3 DNA sequence: TGTGCCAGCAGTCGACCGGACTCAGGCGAGCAGTACTTC.

This clone was picked up one time. The rearrangement uses TRBV5-6 and TRBJ2-7; D is unclear. V lost 2 bases, J lost 0 bases, and 6 bases lay in between. The CDR3 sequence is 13 residues long. Germline V gene lookup returns CDR1 SGHDT and CDR2 YYEEEE. The CDR3 sequence: CASSFLSSYEQYF. The DNA of the CDR3 is TGTGCCAGCAGCTTTCTGAGCTCCTACGAGCAGTACTTC.

This chain joins TRBV19 and TRBJ1-1; a possible D gene is TRBD1 (6 bases). This CDR3 region has 20 residues. Germline V gene data show CDR1 as LNHDA and CDR2 as SQIVND (reference sequence). Trimming pared 1 base from V and 0 bases from J, leaving 24 bases between. CDR3 nucleotides: TGTGCCAGTAGTATAGCAGGGGTTGAGGGCCGAAGGACGGTGAACACTGAAGCTTTCTTT. It yields the protein CASSIAGVEGRRTVNTEAFF.

This rearrangement joins TRBV5-4 to TRBJ2-2; TRBD1 matches at 7 bases. CDR1 and CDR2 from the germline V gene are SGHNT and YYREEE (reference sequence). This CDR3 spans 15 amino acids. Trimming took 4 bases from V and 0 from J; bases not matched to a gene: 3. The CDR3 DNA reads as TGTGCCAGCAGCGTTGGGACAGCGAACACCGGGGAGCTGTTTTTT. Protein product: CASSVGTANTGELFF.

The chain carries TRBV7-9 and TRBJ2-2; D may be TRBD1 (6 bases). There are 13 residues in the CDR3. V shed 10 bases and J shed 2 bases, with 11 bases lying between them. Germline assignment: CDR1 SEHNR and CDR2 FQNEAQ (reference sequence). CDR3 sequence: CATPGQNTGELFF. The CDR3 nucleotides read TGTGCCACCCCGGGACAAAACACCGGGGAGCTGTTTTTT. Filled out from reference TRBV7-9 and TRBJ2-2, the complete variable domain reads DTGVSQNPRHKITKRGQNVTFRCDPISEHNRLYWYRQTLGQGPEFLTYFQNEAQLEKSRLLSDRFSAERPKGSFSTLEIQRTEQGDSAMYLCATPGQNTGELFFGEGSRLTVL.

V usage is TRBV7-2 and J usage is TRBJ2-1; the match to TRBD2 covers 11 bases. V lost 11 bases to trimming and J lost 7 bases; unmatched junction nucleotides: 10. The germline CDR1 and CDR2 sequences are SGHTA and FQGNSA. This CDR3 spans 14 amino acids. In DNA form, the CDR3 reads TGTGCCCGCATTGGCGGGACTAGCGGTAATGAGCAGTTCTTC. Translation: CARIGGTSGNEQFF.

This chain links TRBV15 with TRBJ1-2, with D perhaps matching TRBD1 (5 bases). Trimming left V 9 bases short and J 5 bases short, with 19 bases between. CDR1 LNHNV and CDR2 YYDKDF come from the germline V gene (reference sequence). This CDR3 comprises 14 residues. CDR3 protein: CATGEGVPFYGYTF. The CDR3 coding sequence is TGTGCCACGGGTGAAGGGGTCCCCTTTTATGGCTACACCTTC.

V gene TRBV2 combines with J gene TRBJ2-5; TRBD1 agrees at 7 bases. CDR3 length: 16 amino acids. Germline CDR1 and CDR2: SNHLY and FYNNEI. V gave up 4 bases and J gave up 5 bases; unmatched junction bases: 13. CDR3 coding DNA: TGTGCCAGCAGTGCCGCAATAGGGACAGACGGGGAGACCCAGTACTTC. Translating gives CASSAAIGTDGETQYF.

The chain is built from TRBV6-1 and TRBJ2-6; 8 nucleotides align to TRBD1. Per the germline V gene, CDR1 is MNHNS and CDR2 is SASEGT. Germline trimming cut 4 bases from V and 1 base from J; bases unmatched to any gene: 9. The CDR3 is 18 residues long. The DNA for the CDR3 is TGTGCCAGCAGTGGCCCAGGGGGCGAAGTATCTGGGGCCAACGTCCTGACTTTC. This sequence encodes CASSGPGGEVSGANVLTF.

The chain uses TRBV1 and TRBJ2-1; the D call in the table, TRBD2, was not verified against the DNA. TRBV1 is listed as a pseudogene. The CDR3 has 16 residues. The CDR3 DNA reads as TGCACCAGCAGCCAACCAGCGGGAGGGACCTACAATGAGCAGTTCTTC. This encodes CTSSQPAGGTYNEQFF.

This clone occurred once. This sequence joins TRBV4-2 and TRBJ2-1; weak D call: TRBD2 (6 bases). The CDR3 extends over 18 amino acids. CDR1 is LGHNA and CDR2 is YNFKEQ in the germline V gene. V was shortened by 1 base and J by 0 bases, with 16 bases between the two germline ends. The CDR3 bases are TGTGCCAGCAGCCAAGTCCTAGCGACAATTAGCTCCTACAATGAGCAGTTCTTC. This sequence encodes CASSQVLATISSYNEQFF.

Concerning this clone: At one boundary the junction diverges from the germline segment, which might be a read error. The chain employs TRBV7-7 and TRBJ2-1; TRBD2 matches at 10 bases. This CDR3 contains 16 residues. The germline CDR1 and CDR2 sequences are SSHAT and FNYEAQ (reference sequence). CDR3 nucleotides: TGTGCTAGCAGCTTATTGTCTAGCGGGAGTTTCGGTGAGCAGTTCTTC. Translated, it gives CASSLLSSGSFGEQFF.

The V and J genes are TRBV5-5 and TRBJ1-4; unclear D gene. CDR1 is SGHKS, CDR2 YYEKEE, per germline (reference sequence). V was trimmed by 0 bases and J by 4 bases, leaving 10 bases between them. CDR3 length equals 15 residues. The CDR3 reads CASSLGGGFNEKLFF. The CDR3 coding sequence is TGTGCCAGCAGCTTGGGTGGCGGATTTAATGAAAAACTGTTTTTT.

This clone came up once. The V and J genes are TRBV4-3 and TRBJ1-1; D is possibly TRBD1 (5 bases). CDR1 is LGHNA and CDR2 is YSLEER in the germline V gene. Trimming pared 0 bases from V and 1 base from J, leaving 12 bases between. This CDR3 comprises 16 residues. The CDR3 here is CASSQERGYGNTEAFF. CDR3 in DNA: TGCGCCAGCAGCCAAGAAAGGGGCTACGGGAACACTGAAGCTTTCTTT.

The V and J genes are TRBV9 and TRBJ2-3, with TRBD2 identical over 9 bases. After removal of 4 bases from V and 4 bases from J, the junction contained 10 bases not matched to a gene. From germline, CDR1 is SGDLS and CDR2 YYNGEE. This CDR3 is 16 amino acids long. CDR3: CASSPPGGRASDTQYF. The CDR3 nucleotides read TGTGCCAGCAGCCCTCCCGGCGGGAGGGCCTCAGATACGCAGTATTTT.

This clone showed up just once. This chain uses TRBV9 with TRBJ2-7; D call uncertain. V shed 1 base and J shed 7 bases, with 15 bases lying between them. From germline, CDR1 is SGDLS and CDR2 YYNGEE. The CDR3 has 14 amino acids. The CDR3 loop reads CASSVQPQLEEQYF. The DNA for the CDR3 is TGTGCCAGCAGCGTACAGCCCCAGCTAGAGGAGCAGTACTTC. The entire variable domain, with the rest obtained from reference TRBV9 and TRBJ2-7, is as follows: DSGVTQTPKHLITATGQRVTLRCSPRSGDLSVYWYQQSLDQGLQFLIQYYNGEERAKGNILERFSAQQFPDLHSELNLSSLELGDSALYFCASSVQPQLEEQYFGPGTRLTVT.